This T cell receptor (beta chain) came from a study of CD8+ T cells in alopecia areata. Overall study: The study gave tofacitinib for 6 to 18 months, then 6 months off drug. General study points: Relative to mice, TCR sharing across patients was less clear, a difference possibly HLA-related. It was lesional scalp, especially alopecia totalis/universalis, that showed higher clonality than normal scalp.

Sequencing templates came from extracted RNA that was reverse transcribed into cDNA. The table came from immunoSEQ multiplex PCR; TCRdb's copy has only in-frame clones and leaves some out. The profile shows 220,000 or so clones, around three fifths of them singletons. Remarks on this clone: The antigen remains undetermined.

Germline V CDR1 and CDR2: MNHNY, SVGAGI (reference sequence). CDR3 length: 14 residues. Trimming took 2 bases from V and 7 from J, leaving 14 bases between them. In alopecia areata patients, both lesional scalp punch biopsies and peripheral blood were collected. This receptor was taken from a human donor with alopecia areata. The chain couples TRBV6-6 to TRBJ1-2; D possibly corresponds to TRBD1 (6 bases). The sample consisted of CD4+ T cells sorted from blood, taken at week 0. DNA of the CDR3: TGTGCCAGCAGTTACGGCGGGGGGCAGGGTGGCTACACCTTC. Amino acid sequence: CASSYGGGQGGYTF.